The 14 T cell receptor beta chains below come from one sample, sequenced in a study of shared clonotypes between healthy human individuals. Measured with immunoSEQ multiplex PCR; TCRdb has only the in-frame clones, and not every one. The sample shows a few million clones, around nine tenths of them seen only once. The sample comprised naive CD4+ T cells sorted from blood. As to subset: CD45RA+ positively selected. Source of these receptors: a man aged 18-30 years in good health.

The rearrangement joins TRBV5-6 to TRBJ2-5; the D is unclear. The J call may be in error: the DNA end matches TRBJ2-7 better. The CDR3 has 15 amino acids. The germline CDR1 and CDR2 sequences are SGHDT and YYEEEE. The CDR3 DNA is TGTGCCAGCAGCCCACAGACTCCCAGCTCCTACGAGCAGTACTTC. Its translation is CASSPQTPSSYEQYF.

This chain links TRBV5-1 with TRBJ1-1; TRBD1 aligns across 7 bases. Germline CDR1 and CDR2: SGHRS and YFSETQ. With V trimmed by 2 bases and J by 7 bases, 11 bases remained unmatched. There are 15 residues in the CDR3. The CDR3 DNA reads TGCGCCAGCAGCTTCGCCCCGACAGGGTTGGGTGAAGCTTTCTTT. Amino acid sequence: CASSFAPTGLGEAFF.

This chain connects TRBV5-4 to TRBJ1-2; D is possibly TRBD1 (5 bases). Germline V gene lookup returns CDR1 SGHNT and CDR2 YYREEE (reference sequence). Trimming stripped 4 bases from V and 8 bases from J, with 15 bases between. The CDR3 sequence is 13 residues long. In nucleotides, the CDR3 is TGTGCCAGCAGCCGTGGGACCGCAGAGGGCTACACCTTC. Amino acids: CASSRGTAEGYTF.

The chain combines TRBV29-1 with TRBJ1-1; 7 bases fit TRBD1. Germline assignment: CDR1 SQVTM and CDR2 ANQGSEA. The trim removed 7 bases at V and 0 bases at J, leaving 8 bases unmatched. The CDR3 is made up of 14 amino acids. In DNA, the CDR3 is TGCAGCGCTCGAACCGGGACAGTGAACACTGAAGCTTTCTTT. Translating it yields CSARTGTVNTEAFF.

The chain joins TRBV6-5 to TRBJ2-1; D call uncertain. The CDR3 is made up of 9 amino acids. Germline assignment: CDR1 MNHEY and CDR2 SVGAGI. Trimming left V 5 bases short and J 13 bases short, with 6 bases between. The CDR3 sequence: CASSDVQFF. The CDR3 nucleotides read TGTGCCAGCAGTGACGTCCAGTTCTTC.

The genes are TRBV10-3 and TRBJ2-3, with 10 bases fitting TRBD2. Germline V lookup: CDR1 ENHRY, CDR2 SYGVKD. The CDR3 spans 15 residues. V was clipped by 10 bases and J by 5 bases; unmatched bases: 12. CDR3 region: CATRGSGGPLDTQYF. Here the CDR3 DNA reads TGTGCCACCCGGGGTAGCGGGGGGCCCTTAGATACGCAGTATTTT.

This rearrangement joins TRBV6-5 to TRBJ2-1; 7 bases align to TRBD2. The V gene end was trimmed by 5 bases and the J gene end by 4 bases; junction bases not matched to a gene: 8. Germline V gene lookup returns CDR1 MNHEY and CDR2 SVGAGI. This CDR3 is built from 15 residues. The CDR3 loop reads CASSPVSGGYNEQFF. The CDR3 nucleotides are TGTGCCAGCAGTCCAGTTTCCGGGGGGTACAATGAGCAGTTCTTC.

The chain has TRBV30 and TRBJ2-7; D tentatively fits TRBD1 or TRBD2 (6 bases each). This CDR3 is built from 15 residues. The germline V gene encodes CDR1 GTSNPN and CDR2 SVGIG (reference sequence). V shed 0 bases and J shed 1 base, with 13 bases lying between them. For the CDR3, the DNA is TGTGCCTGGAGTGTGGGGGGCGCGGAGTCCTACGAGCAGTACTTC. It translates to CAWSVGGAESYEQYF.

The chain couples TRBV28 to TRBJ2-7; a possible D gene is TRBD1 (6 bases). V lost 5 bases, J lost 4 bases, and 12 bases lay in between. The CDR3 consists of 13 residues. Germline CDR1 and CDR2: MDHEN and SYDVKM. The CDR3 nucleotides are TGTGCCAGCAGTCGGGACACTGAATACGAGCAGTACTTC. Its protein product is CASSRDTEYEQYF.

Here the CDR3 reads CASSLRGSGPYNEQFF. CDR3 DNA: TGCGCCAGCAGCTTGAGGGGGAGTGGTCCCTACAATGAGCAGTTCTTC. The chain uses TRBV5-1 and TRBJ2-1; a possible D gene is TRBD1 (6 bases). Trimming stripped 1 base from V and 2 bases from J, with 13 bases between. Germline lookup yields CDR1 SGHRS and CDR2 YFSETQ. The CDR3 runs to 16 residues.

The chain links TRBV19 to TRBJ1-5; D remains ambiguous. V gave up 5 bases and J gave up 2 bases, with 13 bases separating them. Germline V gene lookup returns CDR1 LNHDA and CDR2 SQIVND (reference sequence). The length of the CDR3 is 15 residues. The CDR3 nucleotides are TGTGCCAGTAGTTCCCCGTCGGTGGGCAATCAGCCCCAGCATTTT. It codes for CASSSPSVGNQPQHF. The full variable domain, with the rest looked up from reference TRBV19 and TRBJ1-5, is DGGITQSPKYLFRKEGQNVTLSCEQNLNHDAMYWYRQDPGQGLRLIYYSQIVNDFQKGDIAEGYSVSREKKESFPLTVTSAQKNPTAFYLCASSSPSVGNQPQHFGDGTRLSIL.

The V and J genes are TRBV11-2 and TRBJ2-4; 8 positions match TRBD2. With 1 base clipped from V and 3 bases from J, the junction kept 5 bases outside the gene matches. The CDR3 runs 16 residues. The germline CDR1 and CDR2 sequences are SGHAT and FQNNGV. The CDR3 coding sequence is TGTGCCAGCAGCTTAGCGGGGGGGCTTAGCAAAAACATTCAGTACTTC. Translated: CASSLAGGLSKNIQYF.

As concerns this clone: The sample carries other DNA sequences with the same CDR3. The chain is built from TRBV5-1 and TRBJ2-7, with D perhaps TRBD2 (6 bases). The V and J ends lost 2 bases and 3 bases respectively, with 12 bases between them. Germline V gives CDR1 SGHRS, CDR2 YFSETQ. The CDR3 is made up of 14 amino acids. The CDR3 spells CASSLTAGIYEQYF. The CDR3 DNA reads as TGCGCCAGCAGCTTAACGGCGGGGATCTACGAGCAGTACTTC.

The rearrangement joins TRBV27 to TRBJ1-6; weak D call: TRBD1 (6 bases). In germline, CDR1 is MNHEY, CDR2 SMNVEV (reference sequence). The V end lost 6 bases, the J end lost 9 bases, and 18 bases lay between the germline ends. The CDR3 covers 15 residues. CDR3 in amino acids: CASSRGAERVSPLHF. Written as DNA, the CDR3 is TGTGCCAGCAGCCGGGGGGCAGAAAGGGTTTCACCCCTCCACTTT.